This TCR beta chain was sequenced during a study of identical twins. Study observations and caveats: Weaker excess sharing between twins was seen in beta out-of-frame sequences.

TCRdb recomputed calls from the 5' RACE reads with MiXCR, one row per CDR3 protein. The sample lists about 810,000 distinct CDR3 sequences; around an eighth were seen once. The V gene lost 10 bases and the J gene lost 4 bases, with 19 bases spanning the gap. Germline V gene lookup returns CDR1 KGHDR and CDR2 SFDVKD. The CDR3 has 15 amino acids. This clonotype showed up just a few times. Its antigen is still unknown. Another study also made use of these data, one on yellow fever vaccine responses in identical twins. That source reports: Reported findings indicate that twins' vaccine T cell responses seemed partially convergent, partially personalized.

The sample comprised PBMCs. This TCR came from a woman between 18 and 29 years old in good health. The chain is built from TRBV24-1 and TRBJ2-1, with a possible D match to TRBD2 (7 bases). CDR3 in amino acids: CATTGGGASYNEQFF. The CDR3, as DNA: TGTGCCACGACTGGGGGGGGGGCGTCATACAATGAGCAGTTCTTC.